This T cell receptor beta chain was identified during a study of cytomegalovirus exposure and HLA in healthy donors. As regards this clone: Its cognate antigen is unknown.

V lost 5 bases and J lost 0; bases outside the gene matches: 5. Germline CDR1 reads GTSNPN; CDR2 reads SVGIG (reference sequence). This CDR3 has 15 amino acids. Study-level points and caveats: Later analysis associated a missense DCLRE1C variant with TCR beta V- and J-gene trimming. Several of the most significant clusters appeared, in a later analysis, to be linked to common viral pathogens.

13 Jbeta primers and 60 Vbeta primers were used for the PCR. Sequencing used immunoSEQ multiplex PCR; TCRdb keeps in-frame clones, though not all of them. The sample consists of about 80,000 clones, approximately 71% of them appearing once. The source is a woman in her thirties or forties in good health and CMV-seronegative. The sequencing sample was made of PBMCs. The chain uses TRBV30 and TRBJ2-5; 11 bases fit TRBD2. This chain's CDR3 is CAWLGTSGDQETQYF. In nucleotides, the CDR3 is TGTGCCTGGCTTGGGACTAGCGGAGACCAAGAGACCCAGTACTTC.